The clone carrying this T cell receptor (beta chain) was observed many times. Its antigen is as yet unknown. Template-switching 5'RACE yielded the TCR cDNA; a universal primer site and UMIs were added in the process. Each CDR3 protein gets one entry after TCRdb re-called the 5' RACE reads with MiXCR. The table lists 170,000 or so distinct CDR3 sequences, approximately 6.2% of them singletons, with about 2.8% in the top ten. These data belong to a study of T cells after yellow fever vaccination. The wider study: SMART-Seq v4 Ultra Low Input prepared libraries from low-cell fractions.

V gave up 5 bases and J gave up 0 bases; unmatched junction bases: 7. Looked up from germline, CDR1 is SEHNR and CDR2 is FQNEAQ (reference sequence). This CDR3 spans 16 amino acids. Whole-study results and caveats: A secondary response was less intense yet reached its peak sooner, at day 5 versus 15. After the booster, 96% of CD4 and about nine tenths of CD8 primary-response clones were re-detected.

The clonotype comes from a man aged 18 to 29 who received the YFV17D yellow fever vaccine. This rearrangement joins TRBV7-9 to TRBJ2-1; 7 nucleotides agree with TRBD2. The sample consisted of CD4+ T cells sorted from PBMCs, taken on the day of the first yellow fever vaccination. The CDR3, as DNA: TGTGCCAGCAGCACCGGCGGGGGAAGCTCCTACAATGAGCAGTTCTTC. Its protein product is CASSTGGGSSYNEQFF. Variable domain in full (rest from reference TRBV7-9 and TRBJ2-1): DTGVSQNPRHKITKRGQNVTFRCDPISEHNRLYWYRQTLGQGPEFLTYFQNEAQLEKSRLLSDRFSAERPKGSFSTLEIQRTEQGDSAMYLCASSTGGGSSYNEQFFGPGTRLTVL.